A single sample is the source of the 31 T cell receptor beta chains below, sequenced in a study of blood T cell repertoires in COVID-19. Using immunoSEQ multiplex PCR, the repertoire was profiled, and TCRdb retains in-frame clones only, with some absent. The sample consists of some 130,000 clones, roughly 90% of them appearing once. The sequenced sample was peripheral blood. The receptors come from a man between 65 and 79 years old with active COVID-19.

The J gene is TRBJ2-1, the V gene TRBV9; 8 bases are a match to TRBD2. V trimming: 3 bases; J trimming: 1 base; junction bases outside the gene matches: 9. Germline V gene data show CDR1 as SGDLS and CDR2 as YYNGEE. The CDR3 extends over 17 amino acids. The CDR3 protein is CASSATTSEGSYNEQFF. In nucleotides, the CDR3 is TGTGCCAGCAGCGCCACGACTAGCGAGGGGTCCTACAATGAGCAGTTCTTC.

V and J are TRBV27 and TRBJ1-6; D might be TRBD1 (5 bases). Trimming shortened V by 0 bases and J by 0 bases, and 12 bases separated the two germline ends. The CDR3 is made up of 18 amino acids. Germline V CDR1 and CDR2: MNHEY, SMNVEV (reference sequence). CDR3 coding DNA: TGTGCCAGCAGTTTATCGGCGGGGGGGAGCTCCTATAATTCACCCCTCCACTTT. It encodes CASSLSAGGSSYNSPLHF.

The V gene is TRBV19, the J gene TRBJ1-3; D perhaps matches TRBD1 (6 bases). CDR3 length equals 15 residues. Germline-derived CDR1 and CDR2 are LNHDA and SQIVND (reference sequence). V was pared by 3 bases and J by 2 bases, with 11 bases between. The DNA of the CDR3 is TGTGCCAGTAGTATCCAGGGGCTAACTGGAAACACCATATATTTT. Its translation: CASSIQGLTGNTIYF. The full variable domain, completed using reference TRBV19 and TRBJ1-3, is DGGITQSPKYLFRKEGQNVTLSCEQNLNHDAMYWYRQDPGQGLRLIYYSQIVNDFQKGDIAEGYSVSREKKESFPLTVTSAQKNPTAFYLCASSIQGLTGNTIYFGEGSWLTVV.

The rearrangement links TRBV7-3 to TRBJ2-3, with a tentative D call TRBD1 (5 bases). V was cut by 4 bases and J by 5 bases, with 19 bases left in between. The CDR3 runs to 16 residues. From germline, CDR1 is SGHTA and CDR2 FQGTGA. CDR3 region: CASSSIGRVREDTQYF. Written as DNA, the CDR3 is TGTGCCAGCAGCTCCATTGGCAGGGTAAGGGAAGATACGCAGTATTTT.

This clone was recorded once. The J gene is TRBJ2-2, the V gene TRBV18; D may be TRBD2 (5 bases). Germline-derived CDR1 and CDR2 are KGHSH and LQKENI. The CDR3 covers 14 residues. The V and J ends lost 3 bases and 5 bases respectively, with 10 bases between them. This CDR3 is CASSPASRTGELFF. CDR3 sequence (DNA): TGTGCCAGCTCACCGGCTAGCAGGACCGGGGAGCTGTTTTTT.

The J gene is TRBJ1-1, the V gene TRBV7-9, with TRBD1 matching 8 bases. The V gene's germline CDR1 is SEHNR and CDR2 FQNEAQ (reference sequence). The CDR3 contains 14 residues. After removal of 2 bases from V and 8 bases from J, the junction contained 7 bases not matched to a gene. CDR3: CASSLPGQAVEAFF. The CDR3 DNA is TGTGCCAGCAGCTTACCGGGACAGGCGGTCGAAGCTTTCTTT.

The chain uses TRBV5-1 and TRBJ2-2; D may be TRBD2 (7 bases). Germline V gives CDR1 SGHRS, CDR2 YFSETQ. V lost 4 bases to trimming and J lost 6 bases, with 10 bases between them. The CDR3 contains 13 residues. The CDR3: CASSREGAGELFF. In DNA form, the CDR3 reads TGCGCCAGCAGCAGGGAGGGGGCCGGGGAGCTGTTTTTT. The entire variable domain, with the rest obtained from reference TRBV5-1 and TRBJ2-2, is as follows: KAGVTQTPRYLIKTRGQQVTLSCSPISGHRSVSWYQQTPGQGLQFLFEYFSETQRNKGNFPGRFSGRQFSNSRSEMNVSTLELGDSALYLCASSREGAGELFFGEGSRLTVL.

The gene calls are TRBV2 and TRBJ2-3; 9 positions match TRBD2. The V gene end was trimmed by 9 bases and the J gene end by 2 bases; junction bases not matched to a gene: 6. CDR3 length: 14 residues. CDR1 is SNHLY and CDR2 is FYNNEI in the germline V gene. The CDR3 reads CARARLADTDTQYF. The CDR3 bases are TGTGCCAGAGCCCGACTAGCGGACACAGATACGCAGTATTTT.

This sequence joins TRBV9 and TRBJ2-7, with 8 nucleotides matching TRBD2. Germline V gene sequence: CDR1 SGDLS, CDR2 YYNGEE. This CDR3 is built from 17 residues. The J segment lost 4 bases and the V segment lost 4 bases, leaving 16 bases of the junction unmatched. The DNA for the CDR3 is TGTGCCAGCAGCCCGACCTGGGGTGCGGGAGGACCATACGAGCAGTACTTC. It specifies CASSPTWGAGGPYEQYF.

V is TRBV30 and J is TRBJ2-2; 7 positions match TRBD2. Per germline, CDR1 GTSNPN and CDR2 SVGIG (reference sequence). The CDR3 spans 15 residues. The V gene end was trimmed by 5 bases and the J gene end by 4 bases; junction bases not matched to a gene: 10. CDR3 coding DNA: TGTGCCTGGTTGCCTCGGGCTAGCGGCACCGGGGAGCTGTTTTTT. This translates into CAWLPRASGTGELFF.

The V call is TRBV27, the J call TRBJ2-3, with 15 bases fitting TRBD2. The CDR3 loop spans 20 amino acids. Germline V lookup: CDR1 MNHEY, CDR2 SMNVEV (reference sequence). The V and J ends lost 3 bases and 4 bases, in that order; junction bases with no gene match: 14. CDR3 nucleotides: TGTGCCAGCAGTTTGGTTGGACCGGGACTAGCGGGAGGAAGGGCAGATACGCAGTATTTT. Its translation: CASSLVGPGLAGGRADTQYF.

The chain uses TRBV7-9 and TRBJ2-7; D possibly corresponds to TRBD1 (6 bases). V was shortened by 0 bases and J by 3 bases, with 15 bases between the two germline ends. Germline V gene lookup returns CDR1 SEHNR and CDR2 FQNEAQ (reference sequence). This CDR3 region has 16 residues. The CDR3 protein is CASSLAAGDADYEQYF. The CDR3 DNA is TGTGCCAGCAGCTTAGCGGCAGGGGACGCGGACTACGAGCAGTACTTC.

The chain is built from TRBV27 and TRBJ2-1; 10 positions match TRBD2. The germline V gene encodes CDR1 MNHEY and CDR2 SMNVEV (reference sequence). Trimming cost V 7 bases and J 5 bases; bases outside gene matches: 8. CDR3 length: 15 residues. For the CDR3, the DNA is TGTGCCAGCATCCCAGCGGGAGGGAGGGACAATGAGCAGTTCTTC. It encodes CASIPAGGRDNEQFF.

This CDR3 is CASSSDSKQETQYF. The CDR3 coding sequence is TGTGCCAGCAGCTCCGATAGCAAACAAGAGACCCAGTACTTC. The chain has TRBV11-3 and TRBJ2-5; D unclear. Germline V gene data show CDR1 as SGHNT and CDR2 as YENEEA. The ends were cut back, 4 bases at V and 2 bases at J, with 11 bases in the middle. The CDR3 runs 14 residues.

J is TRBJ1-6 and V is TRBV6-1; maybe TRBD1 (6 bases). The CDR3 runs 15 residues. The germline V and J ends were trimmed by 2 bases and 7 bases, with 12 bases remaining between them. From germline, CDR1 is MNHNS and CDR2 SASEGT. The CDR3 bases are TGTGCCAGCAGTGAATCGCGCAGGGGAAATTCACCCCTCCACTTT. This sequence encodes CASSESRRGNSPLHF.

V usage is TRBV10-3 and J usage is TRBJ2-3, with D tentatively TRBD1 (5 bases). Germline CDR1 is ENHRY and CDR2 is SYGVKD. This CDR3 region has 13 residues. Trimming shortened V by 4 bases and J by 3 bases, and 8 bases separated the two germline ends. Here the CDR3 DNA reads TGTGCCATCAGTGCCCCAGGGACAGATACGCAGTATTTT. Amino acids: CAISAPGTDTQYF.

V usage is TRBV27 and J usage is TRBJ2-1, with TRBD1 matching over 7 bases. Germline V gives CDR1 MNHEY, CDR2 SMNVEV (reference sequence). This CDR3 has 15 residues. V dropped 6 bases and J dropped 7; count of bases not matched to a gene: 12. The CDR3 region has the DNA TGTGCCAGCAGCCACGACAGGGATCGTCAAAATGAGCAGTTCTTC. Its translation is CASSHDRDRQNEQFF.

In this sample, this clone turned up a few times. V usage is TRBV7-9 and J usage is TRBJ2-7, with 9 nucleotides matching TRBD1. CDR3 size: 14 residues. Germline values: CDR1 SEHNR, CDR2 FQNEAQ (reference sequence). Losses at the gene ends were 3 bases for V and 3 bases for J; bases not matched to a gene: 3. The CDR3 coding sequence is TGTGCCAGCAGCTTCCGGGACAGGGACTACGAGCAGTACTTC. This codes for CASSFRDRDYEQYF.

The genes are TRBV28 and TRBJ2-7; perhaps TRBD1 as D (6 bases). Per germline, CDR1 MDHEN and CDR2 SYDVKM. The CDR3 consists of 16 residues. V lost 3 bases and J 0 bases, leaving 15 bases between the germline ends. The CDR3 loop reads CASSFKQGITSYEQYF. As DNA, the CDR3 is TGTGCCAGCAGTTTCAAACAGGGTATCACCTCCTACGAGCAGTACTTC.

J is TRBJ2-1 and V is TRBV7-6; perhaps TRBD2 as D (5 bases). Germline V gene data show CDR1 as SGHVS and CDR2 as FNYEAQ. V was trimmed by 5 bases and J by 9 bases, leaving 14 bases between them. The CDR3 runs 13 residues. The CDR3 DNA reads TGTGCCAGCAGCCCGCTAGGGAGAGGTGAGCAGTTCTTC. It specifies CASSPLGRGEQFF.

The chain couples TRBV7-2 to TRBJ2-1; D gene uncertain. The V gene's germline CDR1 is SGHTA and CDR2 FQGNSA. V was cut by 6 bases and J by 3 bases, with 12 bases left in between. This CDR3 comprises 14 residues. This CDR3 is CASSSESFYNEQFF. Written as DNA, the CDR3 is TGTGCCAGCAGTTCCGAAAGCTTCTACAATGAGCAGTTCTTC.

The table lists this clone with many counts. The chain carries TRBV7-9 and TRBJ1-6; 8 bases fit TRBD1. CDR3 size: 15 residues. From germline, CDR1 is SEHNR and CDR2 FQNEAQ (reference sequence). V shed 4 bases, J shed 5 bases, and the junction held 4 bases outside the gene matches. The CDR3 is CASSSRQGNNSPLHF. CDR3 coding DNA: TGTGCCAGCAGCTCCCGACAGGGGAATAATTCACCCCTCCACTTT.

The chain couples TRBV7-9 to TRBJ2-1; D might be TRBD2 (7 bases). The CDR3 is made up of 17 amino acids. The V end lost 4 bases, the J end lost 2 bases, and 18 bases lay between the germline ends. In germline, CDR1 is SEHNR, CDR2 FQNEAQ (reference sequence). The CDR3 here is CASSYPRGGGTYNEQFF. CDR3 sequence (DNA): TGTGCCAGCAGCTACCCCCGAGGGGGGGGGACCTACAATGAGCAGTTCTTC. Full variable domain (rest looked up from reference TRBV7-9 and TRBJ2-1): DTGVSQNPRHKITKRGQNVTFRCDPISEHNRLYWYRQTLGQGPEFLTYFQNEAQLEKSRLLSDRFSAERPKGSFSTLEIQRTEQGDSAMYLCASSYPRGGGTYNEQFFGPGTRLTVL.

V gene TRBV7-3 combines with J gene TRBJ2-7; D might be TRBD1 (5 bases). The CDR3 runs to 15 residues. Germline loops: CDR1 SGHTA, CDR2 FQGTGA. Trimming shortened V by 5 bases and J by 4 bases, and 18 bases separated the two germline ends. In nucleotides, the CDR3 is TGTGCCAGCAGCCCCCAGGCAGGGTCGGGTTACGAGCAGTACTTC. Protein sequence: CASSPQAGSGYEQYF.

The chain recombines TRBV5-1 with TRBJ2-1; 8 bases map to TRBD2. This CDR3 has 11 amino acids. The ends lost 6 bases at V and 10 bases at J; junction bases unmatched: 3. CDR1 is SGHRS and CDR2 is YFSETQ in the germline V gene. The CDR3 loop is CASNLAGEQFF. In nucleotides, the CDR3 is TGCGCCAGCAACCTAGCGGGCGAGCAGTTCTTC.

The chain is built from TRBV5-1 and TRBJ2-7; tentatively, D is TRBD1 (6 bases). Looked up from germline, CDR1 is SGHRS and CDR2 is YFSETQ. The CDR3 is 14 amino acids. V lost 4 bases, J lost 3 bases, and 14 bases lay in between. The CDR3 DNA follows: TGCGCCAGCAGCATGGACAGTTCCTACTACGAGCAGTACTTC. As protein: CASSMDSSYYEQYF.

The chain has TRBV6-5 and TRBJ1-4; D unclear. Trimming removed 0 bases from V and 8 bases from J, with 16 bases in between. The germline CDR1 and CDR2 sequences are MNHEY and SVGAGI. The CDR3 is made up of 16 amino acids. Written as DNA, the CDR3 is TGTGCCAGCAGTTACTCGATGGCCCGAACCGGGGAAAAACTGTTTTTT. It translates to CASSYSMARTGEKLFF.

Here the CDR3 reads CASRGTASSYNSPLHF. The CDR3 DNA is TGTGCCAGCAGGGGGACAGCTAGCTCCTATAATTCACCCCTCCACTTT. J is TRBJ1-6 and V is TRBV2; TRBD1 matches at 7 bases. Germline CDR1 is SNHLY and CDR2 is FYNNEI. The CDR3 is 16 residues long. Trimming took 6 bases from V and 0 from J; bases not matched to a gene: 5.

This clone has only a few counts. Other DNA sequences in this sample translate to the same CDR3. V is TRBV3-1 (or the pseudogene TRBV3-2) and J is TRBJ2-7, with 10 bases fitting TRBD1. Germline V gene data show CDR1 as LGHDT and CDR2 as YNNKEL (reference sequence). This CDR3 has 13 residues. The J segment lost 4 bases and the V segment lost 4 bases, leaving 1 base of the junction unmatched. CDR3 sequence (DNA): TGTGCCAGCAGCCGGACAGGGGGTTACGAGCAGTACTTC. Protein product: CASSRTGGYEQYF.

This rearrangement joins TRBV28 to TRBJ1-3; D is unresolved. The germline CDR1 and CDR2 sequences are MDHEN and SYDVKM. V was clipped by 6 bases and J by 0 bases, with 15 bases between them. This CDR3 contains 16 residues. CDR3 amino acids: CASRLEGGFSGNTIYF. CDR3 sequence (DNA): TGTGCCAGCAGGCTAGAGGGAGGCTTCTCTGGAAACACCATATATTTT. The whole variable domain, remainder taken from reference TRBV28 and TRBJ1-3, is DVKVTQSSRYLVKRTGEKVFLECVQDMDHENMFWYRQDPGLGLRLIYFSYDVKMKEKGDIPEGYSVSREKKERFSLILESASTNQTSMYLCASRLEGGFSGNTIYFGEGSWLTVV.

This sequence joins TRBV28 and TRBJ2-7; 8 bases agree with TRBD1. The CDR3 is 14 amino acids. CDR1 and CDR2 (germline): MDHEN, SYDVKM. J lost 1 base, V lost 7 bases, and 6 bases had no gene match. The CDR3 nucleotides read TGTGCCAGCAACGACAGGGGTCTTTCCTACGAGCAGTACTTC. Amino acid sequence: CASNDRGLSYEQYF.